The rows below give T cell receptor beta chains drawn from one sample of a study of shared clonotypes between healthy human individuals. Repertoires were generated with immunoSEQ multiplex PCR, while TCRdb's copy carries only in-frame clones and drops some. Seen here are 550,000 to 600,000 clones, roughly 98% observed once, and the top ten hold 0.3%. The sequenced sample was naive CD8+ T cells sorted from blood. These receptors came from a man younger than 45 in good health. Each CDR3 is given with its conserved first and last residue. Each record gives: CDR3 DNA, CDR3 protein, V gene, D gene, J gene, clone size. The D gene is left open where the match is weak. A clone size is listed for some rows: how often the clone was seen (once, few, many), or a class if it is expanded.

CDR3 DNA: TGTGCCAGCAGTGTGGGTAGCGAAGAGACCCAGTACTTC
CDR3 protein: CASSVGSEETQYF
V gene: TRBV25-1
D gene: -
J gene: TRBJ2-5
clone size: once

CDR3 DNA: TGTGCCAGCACTTCAGGACCTCACCCTCGGGATACGCAGTATTTT
CDR3 protein: CASTSGPHPRDTQYF
V gene: TRBV27
D gene: -
J gene: TRBJ2-3
clone size: -

CDR3 DNA: TGTGCCAGTAGTATTATGGGGGGCGCTTTCTTT
CDR3 protein: CASSIMGGAFF
V gene: TRBV19
D gene: -
J gene: TRBJ1-1
clone size: -

CDR3 DNA: TGTGCCAGCAGCGTCAGGGGGGGCAACTATGGCTACACCTTC
CDR3 protein: CASSVRGGNYGYTF
V gene: TRBV5-8
D gene: TRBD1
J gene: TRBJ1-2
clone size: -

CDR3 DNA: TGCGCCAGCAGCCAAGATTCTGTCAGGGGGCTCGAGCAGTACTTC
CDR3 protein: CASSQDSVRGLEQYF
V gene: TRBV4-3
D gene: TRBD1
J gene: TRBJ2-7
clone size: once

CDR3 DNA: TGTGCCAGCAGTCAACTTCTAGCGGGAACAGATACGCAGTATTTT
CDR3 protein: CASSQLLAGTDTQYF
V gene: TRBV27
D gene: TRBD2
J gene: TRBJ2-3
clone size: -

CDR3 DNA: TGTGCCAGCAGTTTATTCATTGGGGCCTACGAGCAGTACTTC
CDR3 protein: CASSLFIGAYEQYF
V gene: TRBV27
D gene: -
J gene: TRBJ2-7
clone size: -

CDR3 DNA: TGTGCCAGCAGTGAATTCGTGACCGTAAGCTCCTACAATGAGCAGTTCTTC
CDR3 protein: CASSEFVTVSSYNEQFF
V gene: TRBV25-1
D gene: -
J gene: TRBJ2-1
clone size: -

CDR3 DNA: TGTGCCAGCAGCGAGGCTCTTGGGAGCTCCTACAATGAGCAGTTCTTC
CDR3 protein: CASSEALGSSYNEQFF
V gene: TRBV7-9
D gene: -
J gene: TRBJ2-1
clone size: -

CDR3 DNA: TGTGCCAGCAGTTTGCAGGGGCCGCACACTGAAGCTTTCTTT
CDR3 protein: CASSLQGPHTEAFF
V gene: TRBV28
D gene: -
J gene: TRBJ1-1
clone size: -

CDR3 DNA: TGTGCAAGTCGCTGGACCGGCAGGATTAATCAGCCCCAGCATTTT
CDR3 protein: CASRWTGRINQPQHF
V gene: TRBV12-2
D gene: -
J gene: TRBJ1-5
clone size: -

CDR3 DNA: TGTGCCAGCAGCTTATTGTCACAGAACACTGAAGCTTTCTTT
CDR3 protein: CASSLLSQNTEAFF
V gene: TRBV7-9
D gene: -
J gene: TRBJ1-1
clone size: -

CDR3 DNA: TGCGCCAGCAGCCAAGTAGGGACTCCCTACGAGCAGTACTTC
CDR3 protein: CASSQVGTPYEQYF
V gene: TRBV4-1
D gene: -
J gene: TRBJ2-7
clone size: once

CDR3 DNA: TGCAGCGTTGAAGGCAGGGAAGAGACCCAGTACTTC
CDR3 protein: CSVEGREETQYF
V gene: TRBV29-1
D gene: -
J gene: TRBJ2-5
clone size: -

CDR3 DNA: TGTGCCAGCAGCTCCTGGGAGGGGGCCCTATACTCCTACGAGCAGTACTTC
CDR3 protein: CASSSWEGALYSYEQYF
V gene: TRBV7-9
D gene: -
J gene: TRBJ2-7
clone size: -

CDR3 DNA: TGTGCCAGCAGTCGAAGCAATCAGCCCCAGCATTTT
CDR3 protein: CASSRSNQPQHF
V gene: TRBV27
D gene: -
J gene: TRBJ1-5
clone size: -

CDR3 DNA: TGTGCCAGCAACTTCGGGCAGGGAAGCAATCAGCCCCAGCATTTT
CDR3 protein: CASNFGQGSNQPQHF
V gene: TRBV6-6
D gene: -
J gene: TRBJ1-5
clone size: -

CDR3 DNA: TGTGCCAGCAGAGCGGGACAATCCAGCAGTTTCGGCTACGAGCAGTACTTC
CDR3 protein: CASRAGQSSSFGYEQYF
V gene: TRBV2
D gene: -
J gene: TRBJ2-7
clone size: -

CDR3 DNA: TGTGCCAGCAGTGACGTAGCGGGAGGGTCCGGGGAGCTGTTTTTT
CDR3 protein: CASSDVAGGSGELFF
V gene: TRBV6-4
D gene: TRBD2
J gene: TRBJ2-2
clone size: -

CDR3 DNA: TGTGCCAGCAGACCCGGACCGTACAATGAGCAGTTCTTC
CDR3 protein: CASRPGPYNEQFF
V gene: TRBV6-5
D gene: -
J gene: TRBJ2-1
clone size: -

CDR3 DNA: TGCAGCGTCGCCGGGACAGGGAAGAATCAGCCCCAGCATTTT
CDR3 protein: CSVAGTGKNQPQHF
V gene: TRBV29-1
D gene: TRBD1
J gene: TRBJ1-5
clone size: -

CDR3 DNA: TGTGCCAGCAGCCTCCGGACTAGCGGGAAAGACACAGATACGCAGTATTTT
CDR3 protein: CASSLRTSGKDTDTQYF
V gene: TRBV4-2
D gene: TRBD2
J gene: TRBJ2-3
clone size: -

CDR3 DNA: TGTGCCAGCAGCTCGGACCTCTCTGGAAACACCATATATTTT
CDR3 protein: CASSSDLSGNTIYF
V gene: TRBV7-8
D gene: -
J gene: TRBJ1-3
clone size: -

CDR3 DNA: TGCAGCGTTGCTAGTAGCTCAGATACGCAGTATTTT
CDR3 protein: CSVASSSDTQYF
V gene: TRBV29-1
D gene: -
J gene: TRBJ2-3
clone size: -

CDR3 DNA: TGTGCCAGCAGCTTAGAGGGAGATACGCAGTATTTT
CDR3 protein: CASSLEGDTQYF
V gene: TRBV11-2
D gene: -
J gene: TRBJ2-3
clone size: -

CDR3 DNA: TGCGCCAGCAGCATACAGGGCCTAAATGAAAAACTGTTTTTT
CDR3 protein: CASSIQGLNEKLFF
V gene: TRBV4-1
D gene: -
J gene: TRBJ1-4
clone size: -

CDR3 DNA: TGTGCCAGCGGACAGGGACTAGCCAAAAACATTCAGTACTTC
CDR3 protein: CASGQGLAKNIQYF
V gene: TRBV28
D gene: TRBD1
J gene: TRBJ2-4
clone size: -

CDR3 DNA: TGTGCCAGCAGCCCGATGGTTACCGGGGAGCTGTTTTTT
CDR3 protein: CASSPMVTGELFF
V gene: TRBV7-6
D gene: -
J gene: TRBJ2-2
clone size: -

CDR3 DNA: TGTGCCAGCTCCGGGTCCCGGCGCGGGACTAGCGGAGACAATGAGCAGTTCTTC
CDR3 protein: CASSGSRRGTSGDNEQFF
V gene: TRBV7-9
D gene: TRBD2
J gene: TRBJ2-1
clone size: -

CDR3 DNA: TGCGCCAGCAGCTTGGGACAGGGGGACCAAGAGACCCAGTACTTC
CDR3 protein: CASSLGQGDQETQYF
V gene: TRBV5-1
D gene: TRBD1
J gene: TRBJ2-5
clone size: once

CDR3 DNA: TGTGCCAGCAGCTTAATCGACCGATCGAGTGAAAAACTGTTTTTT
CDR3 protein: CASSLIDRSSEKLFF
V gene: TRBV7-6
D gene: -
J gene: TRBJ1-4
clone size: -

CDR3 DNA: TGTGCCAGCAGTAACGCGGGGATAGATACGCAGTATTTT
CDR3 protein: CASSNAGIDTQYF
V gene: TRBV27
D gene: -
J gene: TRBJ2-3
clone size: few

CDR3 DNA: TGTGCCAGTAGTATACCGAGGGGTACGGCCTACAATGAGCAGTTCTTC
CDR3 protein: CASSIPRGTAYNEQFF
V gene: TRBV19
D gene: -
J gene: TRBJ2-1
clone size: -

CDR3 DNA: TGTGCCAGCAGCTTACTAGCGGGGTATGAGCAGTTCTTC
CDR3 protein: CASSLLAGYEQFF
V gene: TRBV7-9
D gene: TRBD2
J gene: TRBJ2-1
clone size: -

CDR3 DNA: TGTGCCAGCAGTCCCCGGGGTGGGAACCGCTACGAGCAGTACTTC
CDR3 protein: CASSPRGGNRYEQYF
V gene: TRBV27
D gene: -
J gene: TRBJ2-7
clone size: -

CDR3 DNA: TGTGCCAGCAGTGCCGGACAGGGGGGAAATACGCAGTATTTT
CDR3 protein: CASSAGQGGNTQYF
V gene: TRBV2
D gene: TRBD1
J gene: TRBJ2-3
clone size: -

CDR3 DNA: TGTGCCAGCAGTTACCTATCTGGGACGGGAGCCGGGGAGCTGTTTTTT
CDR3 protein: CASSYLSGTGAGELFF
V gene: TRBV6-6
D gene: -
J gene: TRBJ2-2
clone size: -

CDR3 DNA: TGCGCCAGCAGCCAAGGGCTGGGGAACTCCTACGAGCAGTACTTC
CDR3 protein: CASSQGLGNSYEQYF
V gene: TRBV4-1
D gene: -
J gene: TRBJ2-7
clone size: -

CDR3 DNA: TGTGCCATTCCGGGGGGACTCCTCGAGCAGTACTTC
CDR3 protein: CAIPGGLLEQYF
V gene: TRBV6-1
D gene: TRBD2
J gene: TRBJ2-7
clone size: -

CDR3 DNA: TGTGCCAGCAGACGAGGGATTGAAGCTTTCTTT
CDR3 protein: CASRRGIEAFF
V gene: TRBV7-2
D gene: -
J gene: TRBJ1-1
clone size: -

CDR3 DNA: TGTGCCAGCAGCCCCCAGTGGGAGTTGTCAGATACGCAGTATTTT
CDR3 protein: CASSPQWELSDTQYF
V gene: TRBV14
D gene: -
J gene: TRBJ2-3
clone size: -

CDR3 DNA: TGTGCCAGCAGCGTCTCAGGGGGTAGCAATGAGCAGTTCTTC
CDR3 protein: CASSVSGGSNEQFF
V gene: TRBV9
D gene: TRBD1
J gene: TRBJ2-1
clone size: -

CDR3 DNA: TGTGCCTGGCGTAGACCGCCGGAGGGAAACACCATATATTTT
CDR3 protein: CAWRRPPEGNTIYF
V gene: TRBV30
D gene: -
J gene: TRBJ1-3
clone size: -

CDR3 DNA: TGTGCCAGCAGCTTAGCTAATGAGCAGTTCTTC
CDR3 protein: CASSLANEQFF
V gene: TRBV7-9
D gene: -
J gene: TRBJ2-1
clone size: -

CDR3 DNA: TGCGCCAGCAGCCAAGCCGGGCACACCGGGGAGCTGTTTTTT
CDR3 protein: CASSQAGHTGELFF
V gene: TRBV4-3
D gene: -
J gene: TRBJ2-2
clone size: -

CDR3 DNA: TGTGCCAGCAGCCCGGTGGGGGGGAGTCCTCCCCACGAGCAGTACTTC
CDR3 protein: CASSPVGGSPPHEQYF
V gene: TRBV9
D gene: TRBD2
J gene: TRBJ2-7
clone size: -

CDR3 DNA: TGTGCCAGCAGCTTTCCGCAATCTGGGGCCAACGTCCTGACTTTC
CDR3 protein: CASSFPQSGANVLTF
V gene: TRBV5-5
D gene: -
J gene: TRBJ2-6
clone size: -

CDR3 DNA: TGTGCCACCAGCAGAGGTCACAGGGGTACCGGGGAGCTGTTTTTT
CDR3 protein: CATSRGHRGTGELFF
V gene: TRBV15
D gene: TRBD1
J gene: TRBJ2-2
clone size: -

CDR3 DNA: TGTGCCAGCAGCGACACCTCCTACGAGCAGTACTTC
CDR3 protein: CASSDTSYEQYF
V gene: TRBV5-5
D gene: -
J gene: TRBJ2-7
clone size: -

CDR3 DNA: TGTGCCAGCTCACCGGGACAGAACACCGGGGAGCTGTTTTTT
CDR3 protein: CASSPGQNTGELFF
V gene: TRBV18
D gene: -
J gene: TRBJ2-2
clone size: -

CDR3 DNA: TGTGCCAGCAGCTTTATACGGGAGGGTTACAATGAGCAGTTCTTC
CDR3 protein: CASSFIREGYNEQFF
V gene: TRBV7-6
D gene: TRBD2
J gene: TRBJ2-1
clone size: -

CDR3 DNA: TGTGCCAGCAGCTTAGGGGCGGTGAGCAATCAGCCCCAGCATTTT
CDR3 protein: CASSLGAVSNQPQHF
V gene: TRBV11-2
D gene: -
J gene: TRBJ1-5
clone size: -

CDR3 DNA: TGTGCCAGCAGCTTAGTCCTAAACAGGCCCCAGCATTTT
CDR3 protein: CASSLVLNRPQHF
V gene: TRBV7-2
D gene: -
J gene: TRBJ1-5
clone size: once

CDR3 DNA: TGTGCCAGCAGTTTGCGACTAGCGGAGAGCTCCTACGAGCAGTACTTC
CDR3 protein: CASSLRLAESSYEQYF
V gene: TRBV27
D gene: TRBD2
J gene: TRBJ2-7
clone size: -

CDR3 DNA: TGTGCCAGCTACGGCGGGAGTCGCTACGAGCAGTACTTC
CDR3 protein: CASYGGSRYEQYF
V gene: TRBV7-9
D gene: TRBD2
J gene: TRBJ2-7
clone size: -

CDR3 DNA: TGCAGCGTTGAAGAGCAGGGGCGGAACTACGAGCAGTACTTC
CDR3 protein: CSVEEQGRNYEQYF
V gene: TRBV29-1
D gene: -
J gene: TRBJ2-7
clone size: once

CDR3 DNA: TGTGCCAGCAGGGATGGACGGACCTACGAGCAGTACTTC
CDR3 protein: CASRDGRTYEQYF
V gene: TRBV6-1
D gene: -
J gene: TRBJ2-7
clone size: -

CDR3 DNA: TGCGCCAGCAGCCAAGGAGATTGGGGGGAGCTGTTTTTT
CDR3 protein: CASSQGDWGELFF
V gene: TRBV4-3
D gene: -
J gene: TRBJ2-2
clone size: -